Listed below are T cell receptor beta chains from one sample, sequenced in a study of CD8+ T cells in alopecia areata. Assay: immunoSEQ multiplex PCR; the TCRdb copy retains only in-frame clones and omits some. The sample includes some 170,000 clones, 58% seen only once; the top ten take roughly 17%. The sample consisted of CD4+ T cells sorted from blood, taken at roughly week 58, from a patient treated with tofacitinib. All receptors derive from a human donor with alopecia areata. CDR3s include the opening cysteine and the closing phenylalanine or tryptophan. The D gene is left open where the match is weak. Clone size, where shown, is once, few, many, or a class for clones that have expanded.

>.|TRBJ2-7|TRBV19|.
CASSPNRVEQYF
TGTGCCAGTAGTCCGAACAGGGTCGAGCAGTACTTC
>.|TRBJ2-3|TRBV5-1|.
CASSTSGLSTDTQYF
TGCGCCAGCAGCACCTCGGGACTCAGCACAGATACGCAGTATTTT
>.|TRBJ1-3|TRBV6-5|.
CASSFDRDSGNTIYF
TGTGCCAGCAGTTTCGACAGAGACTCTGGAAACACCATATATTTT
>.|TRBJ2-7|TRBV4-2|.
CASSQVRDSYEQYF
TGTGCCAGCAGCCAAGTAAGGGATTCCTACGAGCAGTACTTC
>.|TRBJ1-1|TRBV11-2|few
CASSPGLLNTEAFF
TGTGCCAGCAGCCCCGGACTGCTGAACACTGAAGCTTTCTTT
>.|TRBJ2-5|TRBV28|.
CASSTQGGQETQYF
TGTGCCAGCAGTACTCAGGGAGGTCAAGAGACCCAGTACTTC
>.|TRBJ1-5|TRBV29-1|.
CSGFPDQHF
TGCAGCGGCTTTCCGGACCAGCATTTT
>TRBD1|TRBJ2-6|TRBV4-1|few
CASSQATGGFSSGANVLTF
TGCGCCAGCAGCCAGGCGACAGGGGGATTTAGTTCTGGGGCCAACGTCCTGACTTTC
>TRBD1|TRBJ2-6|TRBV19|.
CASTGDLAGANVLTF
TGTGCCAGCACAGGGGATTTAGCTGGGGCCAACGTCCTGACTTTC
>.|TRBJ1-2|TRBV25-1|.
CASSERRISYGYTF
TGTGCCAGCAGTGAACGTCGAATCTCCTATGGCTACACCTTC
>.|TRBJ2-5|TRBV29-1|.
CSVHHRLGETQYF
TGCAGCGTTCACCATCGATTGGGGGAGACCCAGTACTTC
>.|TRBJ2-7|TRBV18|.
CASSPPGRGTSEQYF
TGTGCCAGCTCACCACCGGGGAGAGGAACGTCCGAGCAGTACTTC
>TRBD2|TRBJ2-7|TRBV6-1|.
CASVGLAGTYEQYF
TGTGCCAGCGTGGGACTAGCGGGGACCTACGAGCAGTACTTC
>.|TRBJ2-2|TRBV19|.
CASTGRVGELFF
TGTGCCAGCACAGGGAGGGTCGGGGAGCTGTTTTTT
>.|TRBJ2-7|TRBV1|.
CTSSQRDTYEQYF
TGCACCAGCAGCCAACGGGACACCTACGAGCAGTACTTC
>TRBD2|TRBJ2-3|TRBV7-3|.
CASSSLAASTDTQYF
TGTGCCAGCAGCTCACTAGCGGCTAGCACAGATACGCAGTATTTT
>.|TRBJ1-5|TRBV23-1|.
CASSQSGVGGFQPQHF
TGCGCCAGCAGTCAATCGGGAGTAGGTGGCTTTCAGCCCCAGCATTTT
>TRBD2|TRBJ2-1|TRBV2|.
CASSPPGLAGGFYEQFF
TGTGCCAGCAGTCCCCCGGGACTAGCGGGGGGATTCTATGAGCAGTTCTTC
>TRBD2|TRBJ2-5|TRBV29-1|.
CSVLGLNQETQYF
TGCAGCGTCCTGGGACTAAACCAAGAGACCCAGTACTTC
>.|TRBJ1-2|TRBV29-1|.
CSVPVGPGGYGYTF
TGCAGCGTCCCGGTGGGCCCGGGCGGCTATGGCTACACCTTC
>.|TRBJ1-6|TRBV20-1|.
CSARGGDALHF
TGCAGTGCTAGAGGAGGGGACGCCCTCCACTTT
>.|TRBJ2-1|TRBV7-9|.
CASSLVVAEQFF
TGTGCCAGCAGCTTAGTAGTGGCTGAGCAGTTCTTC
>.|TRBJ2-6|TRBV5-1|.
CASSLSSQGSGANVLTF
TGCGCCAGCAGCTTGTCGTCCCAGGGGTCCGGGGCCAACGTCCTGACTTTC
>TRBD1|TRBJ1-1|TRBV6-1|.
CASSELDRATEAFF
TGTGCCAGCAGTGAGTTGGACAGGGCCACTGAAGCTTTCTTT
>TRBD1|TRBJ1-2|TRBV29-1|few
CSVEKTGNYGYTF
TGCAGCGTTGAAAAGACAGGGAACTATGGCTACACCTTC